Below, 21 T cell receptor beta chains from the same sample are listed, as sequenced in a study of spatial heterogeneity in lung cancer. Time point noted: blood at routine non-recurrence follow-up after resection. TCRdb processed the 5' RACE reads anew with MiXCR; each CDR3 protein has one entry. The sample holds about 11,000 distinct CDR3 sequences, 10% seen once. Sequenced here: PBMCs, sampled at follow-up. The source is a female donor with early-stage non-small cell lung cancer.

This clonotype has at least ten counts. The chain has TRBV7-8 and TRBJ2-4; TRBD2 matches 8 bases. V shed 5 bases, J shed 0 bases, and the junction held 9 bases outside the gene matches. The CDR3 runs 17 residues. Looked up from germline, CDR1 is SGHVS and CDR2 is FQNEAQ. In nucleotides, the CDR3 is TGTGCCAGCAGCCAACCCCGGGGGGGTAAAGCCAAAAACATTCAGTACTTC. Its protein is CASSQPRGGKAKNIQYF.

There are many counts of this clonotype. The V call is TRBV7-6, the J call TRBJ2-7, with D tentatively TRBD1 (6 bases). Trimming took off 5 bases at V and 4 bases at J, with 12 bases between the two ends. The CDR3 is 13 residues long. CDR1 and CDR2 (germline): SGHVS, FNYEAQ. In DNA, the CDR3 is TGTGCCAGCAGCCAGGGACATACATACGAGCAGTACTTC. It is translated as CASSQGHTYEQYF.

V gene TRBV28 combines with J gene TRBJ2-2, with TRBD1 matching over 7 bases. In germline, CDR1 is MDHEN, CDR2 SYDVKM. The CDR3 loop spans 16 amino acids. V lost 5 bases to trimming and J lost 3 bases; unmatched junction nucleotides: 9. Written as DNA, the CDR3 is TGTGCCAGCAGTATCCCGACAGGGCTCGACACCGGGGAGCTGTTTTTT. Protein: CASSIPTGLDTGELFF. Using reference TRBV28 and TRBJ2-2 for the parts outside the CDR3, the full variable domain is DVKVTQSSRYLVKRTGEKVFLECVQDMDHENMFWYRQDPGLGLRLIYFSYDVKMKEKGDIPEGYSVSREKKERFSLILESASTNQTSMYLCASSIPTGLDTGELFFGEGSRLTVL.

About this clonotype itself: The junction departs from the called germline gene at one end, perhaps through a read error. V gene TRBV28 combines with J gene TRBJ2-3; TRBD1 matches 8 bases. Germline V gene sequence: CDR1 MDHEN, CDR2 SYDVKM. The CDR3 contains 17 residues. DNA of the CDR3: TGTGCCAACAGTTCGCCGCAGGGGGCAATGGGTACAGATACGCAGTATTTT. It translates to CANSSPQGAMGTDTQYF.

This clonotype was observed a few times. V and J are TRBV12-3 or TRBV12-4 and TRBJ2-6; D is perhaps TRBD2 (6 bases). V gave up 7 bases and J gave up 11 bases, with 18 bases separating them. This CDR3 is 14 amino acids long. The CDR3 reads CASNLLGRFHVLTF. CDR3 nucleotide sequence: TGTGCCAGCAACCTTCTCGGGAGATTCCACGTCCTGACTTTC.

This clonotype was recorded many times. J is TRBJ2-3 and V is TRBV28; 12 bases match TRBD2. Germline trimming cut 7 bases from V and 2 bases from J; bases unmatched to any gene: 4. CDR3 size: 15 residues. In germline, CDR1 is MDHEN, CDR2 SYDVKM. Here the CDR3 reads CASTASGGATDTQYF. CDR3 in DNA: TGTGCCAGCACGGCTAGCGGGGGGGCCACAGATACGCAGTATTTT.

This clonotype was detected many times. The genes are TRBV9 and TRBJ2-2, with 10 bases fitting TRBD1. The J segment lost 6 bases and the V segment lost 3 bases, leaving 8 bases of the junction unmatched. CDR1 SGDLS and CDR2 YYNGEE come from the germline V gene. The CDR3 is 16 amino acids. The CDR3 sequence is CASSAPGQGLAGELFF. Here the CDR3 DNA reads TGTGCCAGCAGCGCACCGGGACAGGGGCTGGCCGGGGAGCTGTTTTTT.

This clonotype was detected ten times or more. The CDR3 nucleotides are TGTGCCACCAGTCGGACAGGGTTTCAGCCCCAGCATTTT. The encoded protein is CATSRTGFQPQHF. This chain links TRBV24-1 with TRBJ1-5, with 8 bases that match TRBD1. Trimming cost V 6 bases and J 6 bases; bases outside gene matches: 3. The CDR3 has 13 amino acids. CDR1 KGHDR and CDR2 SFDVKD come from the germline V gene.

This clonotype has at least ten counts. The gene calls are TRBV5-5 and TRBJ2-1, with 9 bases lining up with TRBD1. V was pared by 5 bases and J by 7 bases, with 7 bases of the junction left unmatched. Looked up from germline, CDR1 is SGHKS and CDR2 is YYEKEE (reference sequence). This CDR3 is 14 amino acids long. CDR3 residues: CASRLGDRVNEQFF. CDR3 bases: TGTGCCAGCAGACTGGGGGACAGGGTAAATGAGCAGTTCTTC. Together with reference TRBV5-5 and TRBJ2-1, the CDR3 gives the full variable domain: DAGVTQSPTHLIKTRGQQVTLRCSPISGHKSVSWYQQVLGQGPQFIFQYYEKEERGRGNFPDRFSARQFPNYSSELNVNALLLGDSALYLCASRLGDRVNEQFFGPGTRLTVL.

Only a few counts were recorded for this clonotype. The rearrangement uses TRBV18 and TRBJ2-7, with 11 nucleotides matching TRBD1. CDR3 length equals 15 residues. V trimming: 3 bases; J trimming: 4 bases; junction bases outside the gene matches: 5. Germline-derived CDR1 and CDR2 are KGHSH and LQKENI. The CDR3 DNA follows: TGTGCCAGCTCACCCTCGGGACAGGGGGGATACGAGCAGTACTTC. This sequence encodes CASSPSGQGGYEQYF. Full variable domain (rest looked up from reference TRBV18 and TRBJ2-7): NAGVMQNPRHLVRRRGQEARLRCSPMKGHSHVYWYRQLPEEGLKFMVYLQKENIIDESGMPKERFSAEFPKEGPSILRIQQVVRGDSAAYFCASSPSGQGGYEQYFGPGTRLTVT.

This clonotype was picked up many times. The chain employs TRBV5-1 and TRBJ2-2, with 9 bases lining up with TRBD2. CDR3 size: 15 residues. From germline, CDR1 is SGHRS and CDR2 YFSETQ. The V gene end was trimmed by 4 bases and the J gene end by 4 bases; junction bases not matched to a gene: 5. Here the CDR3 DNA reads TGCGCCAGCAGCCTCAGCGGGAGGAGCACCGGGGAGCTGTTTTTT. This translates into CASSLSGRSTGELFF.

This clonotype was counted only a few times. This chain uses TRBV6-6 with TRBJ2-1; the D is unclear. Trimming left V 8 bases short and J 8 bases short, with 10 bases between. This CDR3 has 11 amino acids. The V gene's germline CDR1 is MNHNY and CDR2 SVGAGI (reference sequence). As DNA, the CDR3 is TGTGCCAGCTCGCGGACGGATGAGCAGTTCTTC. As protein: CASSRTDEQFF.

The chain combines TRBV4-1 with TRBJ2-4; the match to TRBD2 covers 8 bases. Per germline, CDR1 MGHRA and CDR2 YSYEKL. Trimming at V came to 2 bases and at J to 7 bases, leaving 7 bases not matched to a gene. This CDR3 contains 15 residues. CDR3 sequence reads: CASSQPTSDHNIQYF. In DNA, the CDR3 is TGCGCCAGCAGCCAACCGACTAGCGATCATAACATTCAGTACTTC.

The sample holds many counts of this clonotype. This CDR3 reads CSASPTGSGNTIYF. As DNA, the CDR3 is TGCAGTGCTAGCCCAACAGGGTCTGGAAACACCATATATTTT. The chain combines TRBV20-1 with TRBJ1-3; D might be TRBD1 (6 bases). CDR3 length: 14 residues. V was clipped by 3 bases and J by 1 base, with 10 bases between them. From germline, CDR1 is DFQATT and CDR2 SNEGSKA (reference sequence).

In this sample, this clonotype is medium-sized (0.01 to 0.1%). This rearrangement joins TRBV28 to TRBJ2-1; D gene unclear. The ends were cut back, 3 bases at V and 11 bases at J, with 8 bases in the middle. The CDR3 contains 11 residues. CDR1 is MDHEN and CDR2 is SYDVKM in the germline V gene. The DNA of the CDR3 is TGTGCCAGCAGTTTTCCGGAACAGCAGTTCTTC. Translated: CASSFPEQQFF. The variable domain in full, with the rest retrieved from reference TRBV28 and TRBJ2-1, is DVKVTQSSRYLVKRTGEKVFLECVQDMDHENMFWYRQDPGLGLRLIYFSYDVKMKEKGDIPEGYSVSREKKERFSLILESASTNQTSMYLCASSFPEQQFFGPGTRLTVL.

This clonotype was counted ten times or more. This chain uses TRBV4-2 with TRBJ2-7; no reliable D call. CDR3 length: 15 amino acids. With 0 bases removed from V and 3 bases from J, the gap between germline ends came to 12 bases. Per the germline V gene, CDR1 is LGHNA and CDR2 is YNFKEQ. The CDR3 region has the DNA TGTGCCAGCAGCCAAGATGCCAACCTGGGCTACGAGCAGTACTTC. Protein product: CASSQDANLGYEQYF.

This clonotype was seen only a few times. The chain recombines TRBV7-9 with TRBJ2-1; D not resolved. Trimming took off 3 bases at V and 0 bases at J, with 12 bases between the two ends. This CDR3 has 16 residues. Germline CDR1 reads SEHNR; CDR2 reads FQNEAQ (reference sequence). The CDR3 is CASSFWTLSSYNEQFF. The CDR3 DNA is TGTGCCAGCAGCTTCTGGACCTTGAGCTCCTACAATGAGCAGTTCTTC.

The sample holds many counts of this clonotype. V is TRBV4-3 and J is TRBJ2-3; 7 bases agree with TRBD2. The ends lost 4 bases at V and 1 base at J; junction bases unmatched: 8. There are 16 residues in the CDR3. Per the germline V gene, CDR1 is LGHNA and CDR2 is YSLEER. Here the CDR3 DNA reads TGCGCCAGCAGCCCCCAGCGACTAGCCGGCACAGATACGCAGTATTTT. Its translation is CASSPQRLAGTDTQYF.

In this sample, this clonotype turned up many times. The rearrangement joins TRBV20-1 to TRBJ1-1; tentative D call: TRBD1 (6 bases). The CDR3 consists of 13 residues. Trimming stripped 2 bases from V and 5 bases from J, with 12 bases between. Looked up from germline, CDR1 is DFQATT and CDR2 is SNEGSKA (reference sequence). CDR3 DNA sequence: TGCAGTGCTAGACGGGGGCTAAGAACTGAAGCTTTCTTT. Encoded protein: CSARRGLRTEAFF.

This clonotype is medium-sized. This chain uses TRBV27 with TRBJ1-1, with D possibly being TRBD1 (6 bases). Germline CDR1 reads MNHEY; CDR2 reads SMNVEV (reference sequence). CDR3 length equals 16 residues. With 5 bases removed from V and 0 bases from J, the gap between germline ends came to 16 bases. The CDR3 sequence: CASSRNREGMNTEAFF. In DNA form, the CDR3 reads TGTGCCAGCAGTCGAAACAGGGAAGGCATGAACACTGAAGCTTTCTTT.

This clonotype occurred many times. A junction end diverges from the germline sequence, so it may reflect a read error. The J gene is TRBJ1-1, the V gene TRBV28; tentatively, D is TRBD1 (6 bases). Germline-derived CDR1 and CDR2 are MDHEN and SYDVKM. This CDR3 has 15 residues. The chain's CDR3 is CASSPRQELHTEVFF. For the CDR3, the DNA is TGTGCCAGCAGTCCTCGACAGGAGTTACACACTGAAGTTTTCTTT.